The T cell receptor (beta chain) under discussion was sequenced for a study of T cells in Graves' hyperthyroidism and ophthalmopathy. Study background: Peripheral blood sampling occurred at initial diagnosis, before any treatment. Notes on the study in general: In the analysis, a 13 V-J model separated ophthalmopathy from stable hyperthyroidism. It was a median about 6 months before onset that the model predicted ophthalmopathy.

The authors obtained PBMCs from about 9.5 ml of fresh peripheral blood. TCR beta CDR3 sequences were amplified from RNA transcripts. The primer set for the first-round RT-PCR of the TCR CDR3 was HTBI. TCRdb redid the calling of the multiplex PCR reads with MiXCR, one entry per CDR3 protein. The sample includes hundreds of thousands of distinct CDR3 sequences, approximately 14% of them seen just once. As concerns this clonotype: Its antigen remains unknown.

The ends were cut back, 3 bases at V and 3 bases at J, with 21 bases in the middle. The CDR3 contains 16 residues. Germline CDR1 and CDR2: DFQATT and SNEGSKA (reference sequence). Sequencing was done on a sample of blood. The TCR sequence derives from a man between 18 and 29 years old with Graves' ophthalmopathy. The chain has TRBV20-1 and TRBJ2-7, with D possibly TRBD1 on 5 matching bases. The CDR3 is CSARSARTTVYYEQYF. The CDR3 DNA reads TGCAGTGCTAGGAGCGCTAGAACGACAGTCTACTACGAGCAGTACTTC.